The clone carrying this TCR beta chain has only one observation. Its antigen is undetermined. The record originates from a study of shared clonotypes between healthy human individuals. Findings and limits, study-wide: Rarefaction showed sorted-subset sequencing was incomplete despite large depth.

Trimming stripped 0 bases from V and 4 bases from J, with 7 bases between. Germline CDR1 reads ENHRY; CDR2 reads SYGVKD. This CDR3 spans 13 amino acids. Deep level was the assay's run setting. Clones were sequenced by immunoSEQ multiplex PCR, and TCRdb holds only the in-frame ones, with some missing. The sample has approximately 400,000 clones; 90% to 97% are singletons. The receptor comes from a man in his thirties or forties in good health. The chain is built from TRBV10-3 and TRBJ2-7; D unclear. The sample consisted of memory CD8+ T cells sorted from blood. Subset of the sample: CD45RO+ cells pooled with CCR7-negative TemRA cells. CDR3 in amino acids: CAISESSPYEQYF. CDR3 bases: TGTGCCATCAGTGAGTCGAGTCCTTACGAGCAGTACTTC.